This TCR beta chain was captured by sequencing in a study of blood T cells in healthy people across ages. Study-wide background: Researchers report that template switching captured about one barcoded beta molecule per two T cells.

This clonotype has just a few counts. The antigen remains unidentified. The CDR3 contains 15 residues. The germline V gene has CDR1 SGHRS and CDR2 YFSETQ. The V and J ends lost 4 bases and 3 bases respectively, with 16 bases between them. Primed by a sample-barcoded 5' primer and a J-beta primer mix, a second PCR proceeded for 7 to 11 cycles. MiXCR, run by TCRdb on the 5' RACE reads, gives a single entry per CDR3 protein. The table shows roughly 500,000 distinct CDR3 sequences, with about 25% occurring only once. Whole-study results and caveats: While age rose, TCR beta diversity per million T cells dropped in a roughly linear way. Aged donors had fewer naive CD4+ cells and lower diversity than long-lived donors.

The V call is TRBV5-1, the J call TRBJ1-1; possible D gene TRBD1, 6 bases. The sample was blood. The receptor's source is a woman in her 70s in good health. The CDR3 region is CASSRTREGDTEAFF. The CDR3 DNA reads as TGCGCCAGCAGCCGTACCAGGGAGGGGGACACTGAAGCTTTCTTT.